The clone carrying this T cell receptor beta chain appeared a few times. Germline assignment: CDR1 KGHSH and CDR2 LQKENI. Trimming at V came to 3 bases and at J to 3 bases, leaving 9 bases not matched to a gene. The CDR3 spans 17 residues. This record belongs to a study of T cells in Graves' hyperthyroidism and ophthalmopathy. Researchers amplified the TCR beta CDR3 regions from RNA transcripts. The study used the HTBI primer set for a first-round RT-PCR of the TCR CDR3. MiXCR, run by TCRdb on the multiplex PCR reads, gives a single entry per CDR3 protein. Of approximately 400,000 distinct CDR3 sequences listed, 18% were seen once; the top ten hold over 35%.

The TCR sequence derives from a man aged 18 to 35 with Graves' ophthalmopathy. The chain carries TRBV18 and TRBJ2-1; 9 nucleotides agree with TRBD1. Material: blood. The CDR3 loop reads CASSPGSQGAGYNEQFF. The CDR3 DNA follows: TGTGCCAGCTCACCGGGCTCACAGGGGGCGGGCTACAATGAGCAGTTCTTC.